Below, 9 T cell receptor beta chains from the same sample are listed, as sequenced in a study of radiotherapy plus CTLA-4 blockade in lung cancer. The method was immunoSEQ multiplex PCR; TCRdb's version includes in-frame clones alone and lacks a portion of them. Among 75,000 to 100,000 clones listed, approximately 85% were seen once. The sequences come from peripheral blood, collected from a patient treated with radiotherapy plus ipilimumab. The receptors derive from a human donor with non-small cell lung cancer who had a partial response to radiotherapy plus ipilimumab.

The chain uses TRBV6-1 and TRBJ2-1; 13 bases match TRBD2. The trim removed 4 bases at V and 0 bases at J, leaving 0 bases unmatched. The germline V gene encodes CDR1 MNHNS and CDR2 SASEGT. This CDR3 contains 16 residues. The chain's CDR3 is CASSGTSGSSYNEQFF. CDR3 bases: TGTGCCAGCAGTGGGACTAGCGGGAGCTCCTACAATGAGCAGTTCTTC.

This rearrangement joins TRBV11-2 to TRBJ1-1, with D perhaps matching TRBD1 (5 bases). CDR1 is SGHAT, CDR2 FQNNGV, per germline. The CDR3 totals 16 residues. Trimming stripped 2 bases from V and 1 base from J, with 14 bases between. This chain's CDR3 is CASSLYGGPTNTEAFF. For the CDR3, the DNA is TGTGCCAGCAGCTTATACGGGGGACCTACGAACACTGAAGCTTTCTTT. Supplemented by reference TRBV11-2 and TRBJ1-1, the full variable domain reads EAGVAQSPRYKIIEKRQSVAFWCNPISGHATLYWYQQILGQGPKLLIQFQNNGVVDDSQLPKDRFSAERLKGVDSTLKIQPAKLEDSAVYLCASSLYGGPTNTEAFFGQGTRLTVV.

This chain uses TRBV6-1 with TRBJ1-3; 10 nucleotides align to TRBD1. This CDR3 is 19 amino acids long. The ends lost 3 bases at V and 0 bases at J; junction bases unmatched: 11. Germline values: CDR1 MNHNS, CDR2 SASEGT. The CDR3 region is CASSDTTGGRFSSGNTIYF. The CDR3 DNA reads as TGTGCCAGCAGTGATACGACAGGGGGCCGTTTTAGCTCTGGAAACACCATATATTTT.

The gene calls are TRBV7-9 and TRBJ2-2; no clear D gene. Germline V gene lookup returns CDR1 SEHNR and CDR2 FQNEAQ (reference sequence). This CDR3 is built from 13 residues. V lost 5 bases and J lost 0, with 4 bases in between. This chain's CDR3 is CASSLSNTGELFF. The DNA of the CDR3 is TGTGCCAGCAGCCTCTCGAACACCGGGGAGCTGTTTTTT.

This rearrangement joins TRBV9 to TRBJ2-1; 13 bases fit TRBD2. Germline lookup yields CDR1 SGDLS and CDR2 YYNGEE. The CDR3 consists of 15 residues. Trimming took 7 bases from V and 6 from J; bases not matched to a gene: 7. The CDR3 reads CASGPWTSGSNEQFF. The CDR3 nucleotides are TGTGCCAGCGGACCGTGGACTAGCGGGAGCAATGAGCAGTTCTTC.

The chain carries TRBV30 and TRBJ1-4, with 8 positions matching TRBD1. Germline lookup yields CDR1 GTSNPN and CDR2 SVGIG (reference sequence). The trim removed 2 bases at V and 6 bases at J, leaving 5 bases unmatched. CDR3 size: 14 residues. CDR3 loop: CAWSPGTGDEKLFF. The CDR3 nucleotides are TGTGCCTGGAGTCCCGGGACAGGCGATGAAAAACTGTTTTTT. The complete variable domain, with remaining parts taken from reference TRBV30 and TRBJ1-4, reads SQTIHQWPATLVQPVGSPLSLECTVEGTSNPNLYWYRQAAGRGLQLLFYSVGIGQISSEVPQNLSASRPQDRQFILSSKKLLLSDSGFYLCAWSPGTGDEKLFFGSGTQLSVL.

This clone has a single count. The chain uses TRBV18 and TRBJ2-3, with 7 bases matching TRBD2. V lost 7 bases to trimming and J lost 5 bases; unmatched junction nucleotides: 6. Germline loops: CDR1 KGHSH, CDR2 LQKENI. The CDR3 contains 13 residues. The CDR3 nucleotides are TGTGCCAGCTTAGGACTAGGTGGAGATACGCAGTATTTT. Protein sequence: CASLGLGGDTQYF.

This chain connects TRBV11-2 to TRBJ1-1, with D perhaps matching TRBD1 (5 bases). CDR3 length: 14 amino acids. Per the germline V gene, CDR1 is SGHAT and CDR2 is FQNNGV. V shed 1 base and J shed 4 bases, with 10 bases lying between them. The CDR3 DNA follows: TGTGCCAGCAGCTTAGCTTGGGGGGGCACTGAAGCTTTCTTT. Amino acids: CASSLAWGGTEAFF.

The chain carries TRBV4-1 and TRBJ2-7; TRBD1 matches 7 bases. The germline gives CDR1 MGHRA, CDR2 YSYEKL. The CDR3 has 18 residues. V lost 3 bases to trimming and J lost 1 base; unmatched junction nucleotides: 15. The CDR3 loop is CASSQDLRQGRGSYEQYF. In DNA, the CDR3 is TGCGCCAGCAGCCAGGATCTTAGACAGGGAAGGGGATCCTACGAGCAGTACTTC.